Listed below are T cell receptor beta chains from one sample, sequenced in a study of patients and donors after allogeneic stem cell transplantation. TCRdb reprocessed the RT-PCR reads via MiXCR and lists one record per CDR3 protein. The data contain about 8,300 distinct CDR3 sequences, 11% of them singletons. The sequenced sample was blood, either unsorted or a sorted T cell fraction (not recorded which). The source of these receptors is a human donor who was either an allogeneic HSCT recipient or a stem cell or donor lymphocyte infusion donor (not recorded which). It is not recorded whose cells these are; they may come from a transplant donor. Both conserved end residues are part of each CDR3. The D gene is left open where the match is weak. A clone size is listed for some rows: how often the clone was seen (once, few, many), or a class if it is expanded.

many,TRBV7-2,NA,TRBJ1-1,CASSLVTGVGTEAFF,TGTGCCAGCAGCTTAGTGACCGGGGTCGGCACTGAAGCTTTCTTT
NA,TRBV5-1,NA,TRBJ2-4,CASSLVFGQKNIQYF,TGCGCCAGCAGCTTGGTGTTCGGGCAGAAAAACATTCAGTACTTC
NA,TRBV20-1,NA,TRBJ2-3,CSARRDASTDTQYF,TGCAGTGCTAGGAGGGACGCAAGCACAGATACGCAGTATTTT
NA,TRBV20-1,NA,TRBJ1-3,CSARAGTSPGNTIYF,TGCAGTGCTAGAGCCGGGACAAGCCCTGGAAACACCATATATTTT
many,TRBV20-1,NA,TRBJ1-1,CSAEQGRAEAFF,TGCAGTGCGGAACAGGGACGGGCTGAAGCTTTCTTT
many,TRBV2,TRBD2,TRBJ2-1,CASRASGGAYNEQFF,TGTGCCAGCAGAGCTAGCGGGGGGGCTTACAATGAGCAGTTCTTC
few,TRBV5-6,TRBD1,TRBJ1-1,CASSRGSGTGYTEAFF,TGTGCCAGCAGCCGTGGGAGTGGGACAGGGTACACTGAAGCTTTCTTT
many,TRBV5-1,TRBD1,TRBJ1-5,CASSPGTGNQPQHF,TGCGCCAGCAGCCCCGGGACAGGGAATCAGCCCCAGCATTTT
NA,TRBV6-1,NA,TRBJ2-3,CASSDRGSSTDTQYF,TGTGCCAGCAGTGACAGGGGATCTAGCACAGATACGCAGTATTTT
many,TRBV6-1,NA,TRBJ1-5,CASGGGSNQPQHF,TGTGCCAGCGGTGGCGGTAGCAATCAGCCCCAGCATTTT
large,TRBV28,NA,TRBJ1-1,CASSLWQGQTEAFF,TGTGCCAGCAGTCTATGGCAGGGGCAAACTGAAGCTTTCTTT
few,TRBV6-1,NA,TRBJ2-5,CASSPVSQETQYF,TGTGCCAGCAGCCCGGTGAGCCAAGAGACCCAGTACTTC
many,TRBV7-6,NA,TRBJ1-2,CASSLGRAANYGYTF,TGTGCCAGCAGCTTAGGCAGAGCAGCTAACTATGGCTACACCTTC
once,TRBV5-4,TRBD2,TRBJ2-5,CASSLTSGSQETQYF,TGTGCCAGCAGCTTGACTAGCGGGAGCCAAGAGACCCAGTACTTC
NA,TRBV12-3/TRBV12-4,NA,TRBJ1-2,CASSLARVSGYTF,TGTGCCAGCAGTTTAGCGAGGGTAAGCGGCTACACCTTC
few,TRBV5-1,NA,TRBJ2-5,CASSLRQRETQYF,TGCGCCAGCAGCTTGAGGCAACGGGAGACCCAGTACTTC
NA,TRBV5-6,NA,TRBJ2-4,CASSLVSGENIQYF,TGTGCCAGCAGCTTGGTGTCAGGGGAAAACATTCAGTACTTC
few,TRBV28,TRBD1,TRBJ2-5,CASSLDRLETQYF,TGTGCCAGCAGCTTGGACAGGCTAGAGACCCAGTACTTC
many,TRBV6-5,TRBD1,TRBJ1-5,CASSRTGAEGGNQPQHF,TGTGCCAGCAGTCGGACAGGGGCTGAGGGTGGCAATCAGCCCCAGCATTTT
many,TRBV18,TRBD2,TRBJ2-1,CASSSQNQLAGVNEQFF,TGTGCCAGCTCATCACAGAACCAACTAGCGGGGGTCAATGAGCAGTTCTTC
few,TRBV7-9,TRBD2,TRBJ2-2,CASSSSGGDGTGELFF,TGTGCCAGCAGCTCTAGCGGGGGGGATGGCACCGGGGAGCTGTTTTTT
few,TRBV27,TRBD1,TRBJ1-6,CASSISTGMGSPLHF,TGTGCCAGCAGTATTTCGACAGGGATGGGATCACCCCTCCACTTT
many,TRBV5-1,NA,TRBJ1-3,CASSLNSYVAGNTIYF,TGCGCCAGCAGCCTAAATTCTTATGTCGCTGGAAACACCATATATTTT
few,TRBV7-9,NA,TRBJ1-2,CASSLADTVNYGYTF,TGTGCCAGCAGCTTAGCAGACACGGTAAACTATGGCTACACCTTC
NA,TRBV7-2,NA,TRBJ1-2,CASSLAQGLHYGYTF,TGTGCCAGCAGCTTAGCGCAGGGTCTCCACTATGGCTACACCTTC
many,TRBV10-3,NA,TRBJ1-1,CAISGGEASEAFF,TGTGCCATCAGTGGGGGGGAGGCTTCGGAAGCTTTCTTT
NA,TRBV7-9,NA,TRBJ2-1,CASSPPLPSDYHNEQFF,TGTGCCAGCAGCCCACCCCTCCCTTCGGACTACCACAATGAGCAGTTCTTC
many,TRBV3-1,NA,TRBJ2-5,CASSQDLTVQETQYF,TGTGCCAGCAGCCAAGATCTAACAGTTCAAGAGACCCAGTACTTC
many,TRBV20-1,NA,TRBJ1-1,CSARSQLNTEAFF,TGCAGTGCCCGGTCACAGTTGAACACTGAAGCTTTCTTT
few,TRBV18,TRBD1,TRBJ1-6,CASSPEPGQGNSPLHF,TGTGCCAGCTCACCTGAACCGGGACAGGGGAATTCACCCCTCCACTTT